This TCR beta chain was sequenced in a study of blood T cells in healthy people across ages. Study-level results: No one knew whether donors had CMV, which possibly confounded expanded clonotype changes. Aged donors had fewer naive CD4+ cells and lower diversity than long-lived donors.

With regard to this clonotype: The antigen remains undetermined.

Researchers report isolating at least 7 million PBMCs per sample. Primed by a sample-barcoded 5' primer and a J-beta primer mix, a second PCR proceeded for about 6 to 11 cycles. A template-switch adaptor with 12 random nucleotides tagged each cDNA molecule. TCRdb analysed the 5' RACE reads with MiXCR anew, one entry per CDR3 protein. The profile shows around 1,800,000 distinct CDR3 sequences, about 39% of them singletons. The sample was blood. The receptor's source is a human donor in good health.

CDR3 in amino acids: CASSLDPTGELFF. The CDR3 DNA reads TGTGCCAGCAGCTTAGACCCCACCGGGGAGCTGTTTTTT. This chain uses TRBV7-3 with TRBJ2-2, with unresolved D. Deletions cut 2 bases from V and 4 bases from J, with 5 bases between. CDR3 length equals 13 residues. Per germline, CDR1 SGHTA and CDR2 FQGTGA.